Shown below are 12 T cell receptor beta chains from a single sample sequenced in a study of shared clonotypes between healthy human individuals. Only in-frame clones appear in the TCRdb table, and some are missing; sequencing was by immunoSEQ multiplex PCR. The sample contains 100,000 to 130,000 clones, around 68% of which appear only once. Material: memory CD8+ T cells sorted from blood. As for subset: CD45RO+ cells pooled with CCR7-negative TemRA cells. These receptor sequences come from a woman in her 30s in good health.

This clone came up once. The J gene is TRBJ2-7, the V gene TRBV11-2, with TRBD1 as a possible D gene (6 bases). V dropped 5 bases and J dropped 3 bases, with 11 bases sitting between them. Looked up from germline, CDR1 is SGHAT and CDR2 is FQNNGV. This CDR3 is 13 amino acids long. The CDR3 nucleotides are TGTGCCAGCAGCACGGGACAAAACTACGAGCAGTACTTC. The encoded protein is CASSTGQNYEQYF. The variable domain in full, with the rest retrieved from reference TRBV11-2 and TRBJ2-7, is EAGVAQSPRYKIIEKRQSVAFWCNPISGHATLYWYQQILGQGPKLLIQFQNNGVVDDSQLPKDRFSAERLKGVDSTLKIQPAKLEDSAVYLCASSTGQNYEQYFGPGTRLTVT.

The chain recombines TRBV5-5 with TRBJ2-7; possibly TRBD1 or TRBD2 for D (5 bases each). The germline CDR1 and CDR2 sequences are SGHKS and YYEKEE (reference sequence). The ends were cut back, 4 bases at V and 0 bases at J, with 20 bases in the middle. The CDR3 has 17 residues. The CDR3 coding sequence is TGTGCCAGCAGCGCGTCGGGGTGGGGCCAGAGCTCCTACGAGCAGTACTTC. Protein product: CASSASGWGQSSYEQYF.

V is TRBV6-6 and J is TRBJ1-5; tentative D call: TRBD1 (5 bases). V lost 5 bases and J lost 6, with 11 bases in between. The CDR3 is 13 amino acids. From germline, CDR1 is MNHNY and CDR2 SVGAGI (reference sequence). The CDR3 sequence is CASSTLGVQPQHF. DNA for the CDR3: TGTGCCAGCAGTACCTTAGGGGTTCAGCCCCAGCATTTT.

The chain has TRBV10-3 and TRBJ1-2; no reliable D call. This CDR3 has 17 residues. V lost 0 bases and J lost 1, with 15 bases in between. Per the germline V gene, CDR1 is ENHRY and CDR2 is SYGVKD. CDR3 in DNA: TGTGCCATCAGTGAGTCTGAATTCGATAGGTTTAACTATGGCTACACCTTC. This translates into CAISESEFDRFNYGYTF.

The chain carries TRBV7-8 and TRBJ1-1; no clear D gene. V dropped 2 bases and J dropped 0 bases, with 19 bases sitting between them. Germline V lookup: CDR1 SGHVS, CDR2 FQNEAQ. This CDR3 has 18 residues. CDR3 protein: CASSLNRRSAFMNTEAFF. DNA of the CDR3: TGTGCCAGCAGCTTAAATCGCCGATCGGCCTTCATGAACACTGAAGCTTTCTTT.

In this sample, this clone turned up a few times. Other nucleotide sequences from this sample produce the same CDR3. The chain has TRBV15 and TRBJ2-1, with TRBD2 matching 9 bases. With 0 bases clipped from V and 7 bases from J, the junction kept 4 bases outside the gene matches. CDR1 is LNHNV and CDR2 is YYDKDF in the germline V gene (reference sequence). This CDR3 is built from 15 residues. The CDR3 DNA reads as TGTGCCACCAGCAGAGAAGCGGGAGGTGGGAATGAGCAGTTCTTC. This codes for CATSREAGGGNEQFF. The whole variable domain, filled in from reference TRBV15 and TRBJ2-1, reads DAMVIQNPRYQVTQFGKPVTLSCSQTLNHNVMYWYQQKSSQAPKLLFHYYDKDFNNEADTPDNFQSRRPNTSFCFLDIRSPGLGDTAMYLCATSREAGGGNEQFFGPGTRLTVL.

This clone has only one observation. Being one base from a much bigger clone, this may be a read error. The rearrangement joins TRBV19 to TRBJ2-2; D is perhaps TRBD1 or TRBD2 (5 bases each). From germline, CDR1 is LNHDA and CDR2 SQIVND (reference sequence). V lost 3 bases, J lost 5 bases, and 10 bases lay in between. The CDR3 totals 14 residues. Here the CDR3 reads CASSMTGATGELFF. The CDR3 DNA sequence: TGTGCCAGTAGTATGACCGGGGCTACCGGGGAGCTGTTTTTT.

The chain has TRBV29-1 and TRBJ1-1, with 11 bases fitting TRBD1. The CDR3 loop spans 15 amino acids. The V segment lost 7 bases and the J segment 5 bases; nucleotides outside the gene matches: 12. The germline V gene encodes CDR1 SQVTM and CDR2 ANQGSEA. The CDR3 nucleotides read TGCAGCGGTAGGAAACCGGGACAGGGGGGTACTGAAGCTTTCTTT. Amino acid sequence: CSGRKPGQGGTEAFF.

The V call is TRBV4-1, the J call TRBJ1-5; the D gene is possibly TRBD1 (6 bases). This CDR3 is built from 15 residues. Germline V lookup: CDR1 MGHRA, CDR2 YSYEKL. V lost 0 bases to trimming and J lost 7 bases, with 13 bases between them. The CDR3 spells CASSQDSDSRQPQHF. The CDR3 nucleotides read TGCGCCAGCAGCCAAGATTCGGACAGCCGGCAGCCCCAGCATTTT.

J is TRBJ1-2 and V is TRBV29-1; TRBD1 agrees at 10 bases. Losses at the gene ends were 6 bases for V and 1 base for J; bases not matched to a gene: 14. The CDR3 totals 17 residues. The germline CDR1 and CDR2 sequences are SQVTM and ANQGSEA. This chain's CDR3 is CSVRTRDRGQSNYGYTF. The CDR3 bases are TGCAGCGTCCGGACCCGGGACAGGGGACAAAGTAACTATGGCTACACCTTC.

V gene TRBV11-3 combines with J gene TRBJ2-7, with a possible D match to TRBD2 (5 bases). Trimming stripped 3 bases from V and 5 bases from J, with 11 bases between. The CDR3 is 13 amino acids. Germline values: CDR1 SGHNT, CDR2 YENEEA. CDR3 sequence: CASSFGKGNEQYF. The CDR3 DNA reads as TGTGCCAGCAGCTTCGGGAAAGGGAACGAGCAGTACTTC. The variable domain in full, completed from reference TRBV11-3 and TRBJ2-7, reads EAGVVQSPRYKIIEKKQPVAFWCNPISGHNTLYWYLQNLGQGPELLIRYENEEAVDDSQLPKDRFSAERLKGVDSTLKIQPAELGDSAVYLCASSFGKGNEQYFGPGTRLTVT.

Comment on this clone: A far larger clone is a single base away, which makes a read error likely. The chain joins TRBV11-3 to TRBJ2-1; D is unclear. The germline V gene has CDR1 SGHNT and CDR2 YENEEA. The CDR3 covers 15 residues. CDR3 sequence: CANSLGPTFGNEQFF. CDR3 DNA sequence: TGTGCCAACAGCTTAGGACCAACATTTGGGAATGAGCAGTTCTTC. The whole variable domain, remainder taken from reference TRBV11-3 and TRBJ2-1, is EAGVVQSPRYKIIEKKQPVAFWCNPISGHNTLYWYLQNLGQGPELLIRYENEEAVDDSQLPKDRFSAERLKGVDSTLKIQPAELGDSAVYLCANSLGPTFGNEQFFGPGTRLTVL.